These 15 T cell receptor beta chains share one sample of origin, sequenced in a study of blood T cell repertoires in COVID-19. Some clones are missing from TCRdb's copy, which holds only in-frame ones; the method was immunoSEQ multiplex PCR. This table holds about 84,000 clones, 60% to 75% found once. Sequenced input: peripheral blood. All receptors come from a man aged 45 to 65 with active or convalescent COVID-19.

The chain uses TRBV7-2 and TRBJ1-4; no clear D. The germline V gene encodes CDR1 SGHTA and CDR2 FQGNSA. The CDR3 loop spans 16 amino acids. V lost 5 bases and J lost 0, with 13 bases in between. CDR3 coding DNA: TGTGCCAGCAGCGCCCATCCGGGAGCAACTAATGAAAAACTGTTTTTT. Translation: CASSAHPGATNEKLFF. Using reference TRBV7-2 and TRBJ1-4 for the parts outside the CDR3, the full variable domain is GAGVSQSPSNKVTEKGKDVELRCDPISGHTALYWYRQSLGQGLEFLIYFQGNSAPDKSGLPSDRFSAERTGGSVSTLTIQRTQQEDSAVYLCASSAHPGATNEKLFFGSGTQLSVL.

The gene calls are TRBV5-6 and TRBJ2-1; D is possibly TRBD1 (6 bases). Germline CDR1 reads SGHDT; CDR2 reads YYEEEE. The CDR3 has 18 amino acids. Trimming took off 0 bases at V and 5 bases at J, with 21 bases between the two ends. The CDR3 loop is CASSLVVVRDITDNEQFF. The CDR3 region has the DNA TGTGCCAGCAGCTTGGTGGTTGTTAGGGACATCACCGACAATGAGCAGTTCTTC.

The chain joins TRBV7-8 to TRBJ1-5, with a possible D match to TRBD1 (6 bases). The CDR3 runs to 18 residues. Trimming stripped 5 bases from V and 0 bases from J, with 20 bases between. In germline, CDR1 is SGHVS, CDR2 FQNEAQ. Here the CDR3 reads CASSLHLGAGYSNQPQHF. The CDR3 DNA reads as TGTGCCAGCAGCCTTCATTTGGGGGCTGGTTATAGCAATCAGCCCCAGCATTTT.

The sample holds a few counts of this clone. The J gene is TRBJ1-5, the V gene TRBV19; possible D gene TRBD1, 6 bases. Germline V CDR1 and CDR2: LNHDA, SQIVND (reference sequence). V dropped 3 bases and J dropped 2 bases, with 14 bases sitting between them. The CDR3 runs 16 residues. CDR3 DNA sequence: TGTGCCAGTAGTATCATAGGCAGGGGAGGCAATCAGCCCCAGCATTTT. It yields the protein CASSIIGRGGNQPQHF.

V usage is TRBV29-1 and J usage is TRBJ2-3, with TRBD2 identical over 11 bases. The ends lost 5 bases at V and 5 bases at J; junction bases unmatched: 6. This CDR3 has 14 amino acids. CDR1 is SQVTM and CDR2 is ANQGSEA in the germline V gene. The DNA for the CDR3 is TGCAGCGTTCTAGCGGGGGGCGTAGGAGATACGCAGTATTTT. This codes for CSVLAGGVGDTQYF.

V is TRBV25-1 and J is TRBJ2-3, with 11 bases identical to TRBD2. The CDR3 runs to 18 residues. Germline-derived CDR1 and CDR2 are MGHDK and SYGVNS. J gave up 0 bases and V 1 base, and 6 bases lay outside the gene matches. This chain's CDR3 is CASSEFETSGDSTDTQYF. The DNA for the CDR3 is TGTGCCAGCAGTGAATTTGAGACTAGCGGGGATAGCACAGATACGCAGTATTTT.

The V and J genes are TRBV4-2 and TRBJ1-2, with 10 nucleotides matching TRBD1. The V segment lost 1 base and the J segment 6 bases; nucleotides outside the gene matches: 2. CDR1 is LGHNA, CDR2 YNFKEQ, per germline. CDR3 length: 14 amino acids. The CDR3 nucleotides read TGTGCCAGCAGCCAAGGGGACAGGGGCCATGGCTACACCTTC. It encodes CASSQGDRGHGYTF.

The V and J genes are TRBV3-1 (or the pseudogene TRBV3-2) and TRBJ2-1, with 8 bases aligning to TRBD2. V lost 1 base and J lost 8; bases outside the gene matches: 7. The V gene's germline CDR1 is LGHDT and CDR2 YNNKEL (reference sequence). This CDR3 comprises 15 residues. CDR3 in DNA: TGTGCCAGCAGCCAAGGTGATAGCGGGGCCGATGAGCAGTTCTTC. It yields the protein CASSQGDSGADEQFF.

This clone was seen only once. Other DNA variants within this sample encode the same CDR3. V usage is TRBV12-3 or TRBV12-4 and J usage is TRBJ2-7; perhaps TRBD1 as D (6 bases). V lost 6 bases to trimming and J lost 0 bases, with 9 bases between them. The CDR3 extends over 13 amino acids. The CDR3 loop is CASSPDSSYEQYF. CDR3 nucleotide sequence: TGTGCCAGCAGCCCGGACAGCTCCTACGAGCAGTACTTC.

The rearrangement uses TRBV7-3 and TRBJ2-2, with D possibly matching TRBD1 (6 bases). Trimming removed 5 bases from V and 4 bases from J, with 14 bases in between. The CDR3 is made up of 15 amino acids. CDR1 is SGHTA and CDR2 is FQGTGA in the germline V gene. The CDR3 is CASSPDSRGTGELFF. Written as DNA, the CDR3 is TGTGCCAGCAGCCCGGACAGCCGGGGCACCGGGGAGCTGTTTTTT.

The chain recombines TRBV20-1 with TRBJ1-1; D is unclear. Germline V gene lookup returns CDR1 DFQATT and CDR2 SNEGSKA (reference sequence). Trimming took off 5 bases at V and 11 bases at J, with 15 bases between the two ends. The CDR3 consists of 11 residues. As DNA, the CDR3 is TGCAGTGCTTGGGTAGGAGGAAGGGCTTTCTTT. It specifies CSAWVGGRAFF.

The chain links TRBV3-1 (or the pseudogene TRBV3-2) to TRBJ1-1; tentatively, D is TRBD1 (5 bases). The CDR3 has 14 residues. V lost 2 bases and J 5 bases, leaving 12 bases between the germline ends. Germline CDR1 LGHDT, CDR2 YNNKEL (reference sequence). CDR3 sequence: CASSQHQGGTEAFF. The CDR3 region has the DNA TGTGCCAGCAGCCAACACCAGGGTGGGACTGAAGCTTTCTTT.

This clone was recorded a few times. The CDR3 DNA sequence: TGTGCCAGCAGCTTATGGGGTAGCGGGGTGGGAGAGACCCAGTACTTC. It specifies CASSLWGSGVGETQYF. The rearrangement links TRBV7-2 to TRBJ2-5; 8 bases agree with TRBD2. The CDR3 is made up of 16 amino acids. V lost 2 bases to trimming and J lost 4 bases; unmatched junction nucleotides: 9. CDR1 SGHTA and CDR2 FQGNSA come from the germline V gene.

Only one count was recorded for this clone. The rearrangement uses TRBV4-3 and TRBJ1-6; D gene uncertain. CDR3 size: 16 residues. Trimming cost V 2 bases and J 11 bases, with 19 bases left between them. CDR1 is LGHNA, CDR2 YSLEER, per germline. The CDR3 region is CASSQNSELRVAPLHF. The CDR3 coding sequence is TGCGCCAGCAGCCAAAACTCAGAACTCCGGGTGGCACCCCTCCACTTT.

V usage is TRBV7-9 and J usage is TRBJ2-1; weak D call: TRBD1 (5 bases). Germline CDR1 reads SEHNR; CDR2 reads FQNEAQ (reference sequence). The V end lost 5 bases, the J end lost 1 base, and 12 bases lay between the germline ends. The CDR3 is 15 residues long. Here the CDR3 reads CASSPLGDSYNEQFF. In nucleotides, the CDR3 is TGTGCCAGCAGCCCCCTAGGGGATTCCTACAATGAGCAGTTCTTC.